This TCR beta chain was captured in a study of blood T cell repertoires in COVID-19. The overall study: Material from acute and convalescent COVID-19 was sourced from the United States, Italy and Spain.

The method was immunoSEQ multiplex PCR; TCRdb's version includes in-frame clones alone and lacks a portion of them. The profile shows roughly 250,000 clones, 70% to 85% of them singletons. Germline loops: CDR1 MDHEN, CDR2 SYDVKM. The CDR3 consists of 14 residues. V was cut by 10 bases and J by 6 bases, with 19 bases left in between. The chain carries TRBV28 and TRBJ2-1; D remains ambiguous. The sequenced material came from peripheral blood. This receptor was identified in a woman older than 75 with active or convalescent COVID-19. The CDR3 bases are TGTGCCATCTCGAGCACCGCGGTACTCAATGAGCAGTTCTTC. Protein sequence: CAISSTAVLNEQFF.